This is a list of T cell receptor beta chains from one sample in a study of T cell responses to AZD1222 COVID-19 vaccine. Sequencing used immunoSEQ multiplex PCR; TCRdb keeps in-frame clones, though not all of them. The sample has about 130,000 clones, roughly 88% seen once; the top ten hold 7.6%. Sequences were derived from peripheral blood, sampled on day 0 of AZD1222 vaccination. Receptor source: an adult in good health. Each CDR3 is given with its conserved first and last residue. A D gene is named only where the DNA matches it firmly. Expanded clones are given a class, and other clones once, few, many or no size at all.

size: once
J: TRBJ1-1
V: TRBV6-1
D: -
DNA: TGTGCCAGCAGTGAATACAGTGAAGCTTTCTTT
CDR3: CASSEYSEAFF

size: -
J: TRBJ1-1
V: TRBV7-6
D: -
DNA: TGTGCCAGCAGCTTAGATAGAGCCACTGAAGCTTTCTTT
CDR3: CASSLDRATEAFF

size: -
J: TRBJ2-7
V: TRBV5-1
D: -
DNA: TGCGCCAGCAGCTGGTCGATTCAGACCGACTACGAGCAGTACTTC
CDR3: CASSWSIQTDYEQYF

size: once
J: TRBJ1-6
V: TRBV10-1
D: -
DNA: TGCGCCAGCAGTGAGAAGGAAGGACGCATTTATAATTCACCCCTCCACTTT
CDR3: CASSEKEGRIYNSPLHF

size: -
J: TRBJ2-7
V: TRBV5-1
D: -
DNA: TGCGCCAGCAGCCCCGAATCCTTCAACTCCTACGAGCAGTACTTC
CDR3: CASSPESFNSYEQYF

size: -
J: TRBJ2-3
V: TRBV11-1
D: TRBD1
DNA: TGTGCCAGCAGCGCCGAACAGGGGGCGGTCACAGATACGCAGTATTTT
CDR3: CASSAEQGAVTDTQYF

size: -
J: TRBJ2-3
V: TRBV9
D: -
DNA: TGTGCCAGCAGCGCCCGGACACTCCCTCCTGTGGGCACAGATACGCAGTATTTT
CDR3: CASSARTLPPVGTDTQYF

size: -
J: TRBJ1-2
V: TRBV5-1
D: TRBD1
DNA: TGCGCCAGCAGCTGGGGACAGGGCTATGGCTACACCTTC
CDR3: CASSWGQGYGYTF

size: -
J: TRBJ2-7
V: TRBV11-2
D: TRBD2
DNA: TGTGCCAGCAGCTTAGAGGCTAGCGGGAGGAGGAGGGAGCAGTACTTC
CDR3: CASSLEASGRRREQYF

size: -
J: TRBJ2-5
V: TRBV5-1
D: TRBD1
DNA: TGCGCCTACAGGGGGCTCAAGGGAGAGACCCAGTACTTC
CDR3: CAYRGLKGETQYF

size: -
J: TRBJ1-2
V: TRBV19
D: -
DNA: TGTGCCAGTAGGCCGGGACATCAATCGAGTAACTATGGCTACACCTTC
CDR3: CASRPGHQSSNYGYTF

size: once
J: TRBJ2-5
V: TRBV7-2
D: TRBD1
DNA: TGTGCCAGCAGCCGTGACAGGGGGCTGCCGAACCCGGACTTC
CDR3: CASSRDRGLPNPDF

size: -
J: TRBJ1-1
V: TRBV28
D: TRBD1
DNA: TGTGCCAGCAGTTTGGGACAGATGAACACTGAAGCTTTCTTT
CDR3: CASSLGQMNTEAFF

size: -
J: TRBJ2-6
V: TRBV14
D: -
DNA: TGTGCCAGCAGCCAAGATGGGAGCCTCTCTGGGGCCAACGTCCTGACTTTC
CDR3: CASSQDGSLSGANVLTF

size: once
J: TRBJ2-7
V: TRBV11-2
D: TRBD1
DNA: TGTGCCAGCAGCTCATTGACAGGGTTTTACGAGCAGTACTTC
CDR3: CASSSLTGFYEQYF

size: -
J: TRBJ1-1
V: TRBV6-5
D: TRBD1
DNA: TGTGCCAGCCAGAGCCCAGGGGGCAACACTGAAGCTTTCTTT
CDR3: CASQSPGGNTEAFF

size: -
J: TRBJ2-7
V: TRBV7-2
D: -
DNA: TGTGCCAGCACCTCGTCGGGTGTTGCTTACGAGCAGTACTTC
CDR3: CASTSSGVAYEQYF

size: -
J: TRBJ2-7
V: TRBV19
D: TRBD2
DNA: TGTGCCAGTAGTATCCTTCGGACTAGCGGGAGGGTCTACGAGCAGTACTTC
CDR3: CASSILRTSGRVYEQYF

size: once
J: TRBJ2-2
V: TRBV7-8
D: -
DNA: TGTGCCAGCAGCCCTTCTAGGGCAGGGGCGAACACCGGGGAGCTGTTTTTT
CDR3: CASSPSRAGANTGELFF

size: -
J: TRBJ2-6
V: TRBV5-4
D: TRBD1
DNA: TGTGCCAGCAGCTGGGGGACAGTCTCTGGGGCCAACGTCCTGACTTTC
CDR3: CASSWGTVSGANVLTF

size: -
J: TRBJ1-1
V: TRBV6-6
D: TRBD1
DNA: TGTGCCAGCAGTGGGGAGGGGGCACTCACTGAAGCTTTCTTT
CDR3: CASSGEGALTEAFF

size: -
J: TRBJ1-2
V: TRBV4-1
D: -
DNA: TGCGCCAGCAGCCAAAGTGACCGCAGGGCTAACTATGGCTACACCTTC
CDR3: CASSQSDRRANYGYTF

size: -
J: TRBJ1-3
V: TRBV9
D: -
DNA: TGTGCCAGCAGCGTGGCCCCAGGGGGAAACACCATATATTTT
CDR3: CASSVAPGGNTIYF

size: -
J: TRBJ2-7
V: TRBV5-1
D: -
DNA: TGCGCCAGCAGCCGGGACGGAGATTACGAGCAGTACTTC
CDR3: CASSRDGDYEQYF

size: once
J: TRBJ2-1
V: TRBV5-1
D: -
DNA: TGCGCCAGCGCGCCCCGCACGGGGCTGGGGAATGAGCAGTTCTTC
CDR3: CASAPRTGLGNEQFF

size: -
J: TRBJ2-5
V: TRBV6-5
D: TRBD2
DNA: TGTGCCAGCAGTCAGAACATGGGACTACGGGAGACCCAGTACTTC
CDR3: CASSQNMGLRETQYF

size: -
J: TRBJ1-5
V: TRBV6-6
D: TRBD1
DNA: TGTGCCAGCAGTTACTCGCAGGGGGCTAATCAGCCCCAGCATTTT
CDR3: CASSYSQGANQPQHF

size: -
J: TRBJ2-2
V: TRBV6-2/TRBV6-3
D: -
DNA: TGTGCCAGCAGTTACCAGGGAATCGCCGGGGAGCTGTTTTTT
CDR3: CASSYQGIAGELFF

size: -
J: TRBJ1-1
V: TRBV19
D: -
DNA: TGTGCCAGTAGGCGACACCTTGAAGCTTTCTTT
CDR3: CASRRHLEAFF

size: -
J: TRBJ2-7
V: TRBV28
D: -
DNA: TGTGCCAGCAGTTTAGTGCCGGGTGAATACGAGCAGTACTTC
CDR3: CASSLVPGEYEQYF

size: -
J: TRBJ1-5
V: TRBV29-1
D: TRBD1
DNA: TGCAGCTTCTCGACAGGGGCCGATCAGCCCCAGCATTTT
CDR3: CSFSTGADQPQHF

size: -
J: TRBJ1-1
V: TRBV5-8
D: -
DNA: TGTGCCAGCAGCAGGGCCGGGGACGGCTACGAAGCTTTCTTT
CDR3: CASSRAGDGYEAFF

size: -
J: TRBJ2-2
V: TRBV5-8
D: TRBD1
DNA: TGTGCCAGCAGCCGGACAGGGAACTCGGCAGGGGAGCTGTTTTTT
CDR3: CASSRTGNSAGELFF

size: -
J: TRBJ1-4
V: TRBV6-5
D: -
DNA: TGTGCCAGCAGTTACTCTGCAGGGTTTGATGAAAAACTGTTTTTT
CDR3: CASSYSAGFDEKLFF

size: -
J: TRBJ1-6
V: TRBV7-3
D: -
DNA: TGTGCCAGCAGCCCCGCTCCAACAGGGTCTTTGGCACCCCTCCACTTT
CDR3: CASSPAPTGSLAPLHF

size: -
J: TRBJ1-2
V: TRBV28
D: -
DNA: TGTGCCAGCAGACAAAACAACTATGGCTACACCTTC
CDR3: CASRQNNYGYTF

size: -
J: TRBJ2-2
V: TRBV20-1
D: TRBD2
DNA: TGCAGTGCTAGTGGGACACTAGCGGGGAGCACCGGGGAGCTGTTTTTT
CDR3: CSASGTLAGSTGELFF

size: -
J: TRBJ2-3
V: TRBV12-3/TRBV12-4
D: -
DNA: TGTGCCAGCAGTCTTAGTGGGAATACGCAGTATTTT
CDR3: CASSLSGNTQYF

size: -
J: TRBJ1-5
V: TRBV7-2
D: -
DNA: TGTGCCAGCAGCTTAGCGGGACAACTCAATCAGCCCCAGCATTTT
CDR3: CASSLAGQLNQPQHF

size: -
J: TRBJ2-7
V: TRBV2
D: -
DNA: TGTGCCAGCAGTGCGGGTGACTCCGGTTACGAGCAGTACTTC
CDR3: CASSAGDSGYEQYF

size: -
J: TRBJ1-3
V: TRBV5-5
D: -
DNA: TGTGCCAGCAGCTTGTCCCCCCAGCCTGGAAACACCATATATTTT
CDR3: CASSLSPQPGNTIYF

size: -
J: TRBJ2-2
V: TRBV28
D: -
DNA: TGTGCCAGCGTTGGCCCGAACACCGGGGAGCTGTTTTTT
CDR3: CASVGPNTGELFF

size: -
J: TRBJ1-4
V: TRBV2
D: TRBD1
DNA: TGTGCCAGCAGGGTACAGGGGGCTCCGGATGAAAAACTGTTTTTT
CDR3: CASRVQGAPDEKLFF

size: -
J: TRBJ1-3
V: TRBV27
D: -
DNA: TGTGCCAGCACCCAAACTGGGGACTCTGGAAACACCATATATTTT
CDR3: CASTQTGDSGNTIYF

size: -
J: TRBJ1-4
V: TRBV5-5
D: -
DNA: TGTGCCAGCAGCTTGGACGGATTGGAAAAACTGTTTTTT
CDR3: CASSLDGLEKLFF

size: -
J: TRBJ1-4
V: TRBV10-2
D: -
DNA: TGCGCCAGCAGCCGGGACCTTCGGTGGGAAAAACTGTTTTTT
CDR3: CASSRDLRWEKLFF

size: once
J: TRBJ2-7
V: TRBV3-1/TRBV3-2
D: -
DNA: TGTGCCAGCAGCCCCCCCTCCCTCTACGAGCAGTACTTC
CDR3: CASSPPSLYEQYF

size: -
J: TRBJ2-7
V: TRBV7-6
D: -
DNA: TGTGCCAGCAGCTTAGGGGAAAGCTACGAGCAGTACTTC
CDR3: CASSLGESYEQYF

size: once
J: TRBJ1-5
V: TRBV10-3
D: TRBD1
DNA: TGTGCCACCCAGGGGGGGGATTCTCAGCCCCAGCATTTT
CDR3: CATQGGDSQPQHF

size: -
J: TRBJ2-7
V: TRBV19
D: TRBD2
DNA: TGTGCCACCACGCAGGGCCTACTCAGACCTAGCGGGAGCCCCTACGAGCAGTACTTC
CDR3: CATTQGLLRPSGSPYEQYF

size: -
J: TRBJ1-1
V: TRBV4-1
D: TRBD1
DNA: TGCGCCAGCAGCCAAGACAGGGGGTCCACTGAAGCTTTCTTT
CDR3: CASSQDRGSTEAFF

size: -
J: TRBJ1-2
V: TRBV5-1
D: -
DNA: TGCGCCAGCAGCATAACGACGAACTATGGCTACACCTTC
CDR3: CASSITTNYGYTF

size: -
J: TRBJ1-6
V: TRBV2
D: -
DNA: TGTGCCAGCAGTGTTTTAGGGGGGGATACTTCACCCCTCCACTTT
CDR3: CASSVLGGDTSPLHF

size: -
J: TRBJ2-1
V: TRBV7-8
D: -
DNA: TGTGCCAGCAGCTTAGAAGGGCAGAGTTACAATGAGCAGTTCTTC
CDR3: CASSLEGQSYNEQFF

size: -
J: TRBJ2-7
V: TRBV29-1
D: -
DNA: TGCAGCGTCCGGGACAACCCTATGGACGAGCAGTACTTC
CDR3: CSVRDNPMDEQYF

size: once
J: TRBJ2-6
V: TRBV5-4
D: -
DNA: TGTGCCAGCAGCTTGGTTAACTCTGGGGCCAACGTCCTGACTTTC
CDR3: CASSLVNSGANVLTF